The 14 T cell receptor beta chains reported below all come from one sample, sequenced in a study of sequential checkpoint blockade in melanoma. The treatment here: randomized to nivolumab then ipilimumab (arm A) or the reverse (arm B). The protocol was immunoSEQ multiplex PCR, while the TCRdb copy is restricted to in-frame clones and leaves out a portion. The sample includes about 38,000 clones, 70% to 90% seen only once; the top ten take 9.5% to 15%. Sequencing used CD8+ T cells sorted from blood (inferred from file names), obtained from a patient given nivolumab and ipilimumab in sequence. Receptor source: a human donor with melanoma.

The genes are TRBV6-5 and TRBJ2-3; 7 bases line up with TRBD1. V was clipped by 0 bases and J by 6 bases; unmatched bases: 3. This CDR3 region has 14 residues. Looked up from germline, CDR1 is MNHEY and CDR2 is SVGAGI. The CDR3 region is CASSYSTGADTQYF. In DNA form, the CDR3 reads TGTGCCAGCAGTTACTCAACAGGGGCCGATACGCAGTATTTT.

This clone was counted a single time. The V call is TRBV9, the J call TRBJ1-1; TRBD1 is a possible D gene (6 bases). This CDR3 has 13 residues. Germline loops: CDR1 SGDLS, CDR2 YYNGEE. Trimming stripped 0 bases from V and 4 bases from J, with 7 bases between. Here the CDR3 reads CASSVDRVTEAFF. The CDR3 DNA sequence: TGTGCCAGCAGCGTAGACAGGGTCACTGAAGCTTTCTTT.

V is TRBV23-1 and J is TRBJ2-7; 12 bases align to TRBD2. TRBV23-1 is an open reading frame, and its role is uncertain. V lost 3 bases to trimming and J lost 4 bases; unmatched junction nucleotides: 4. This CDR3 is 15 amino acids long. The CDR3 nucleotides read TGCGCCAGCAGTCATCCGACTAGCGGGAGTTACGAGCAGTACGTC. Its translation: CASSHPTSGSYEQYV.

The CDR3: CASSLSGSPYNEQFF. DNA for the CDR3: TGTGCCAGCAGCCTTAGCGGGAGCCCCTACAATGAGCAGTTCTTC. This chain uses TRBV4-2 with TRBJ2-1, with 9 bases lining up with TRBD2. CDR3 length: 15 amino acids. V trimming: 4 bases; J trimming: 2 bases; junction bases outside the gene matches: 3. Germline V gives CDR1 LGHNA, CDR2 YNFKEQ.

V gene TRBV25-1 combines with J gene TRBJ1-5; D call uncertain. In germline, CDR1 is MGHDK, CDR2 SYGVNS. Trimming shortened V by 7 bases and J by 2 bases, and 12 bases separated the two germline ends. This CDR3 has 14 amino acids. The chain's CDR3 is CASKGLGGNQPQHF. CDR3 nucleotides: TGTGCCAGCAAAGGACTGGGTGGCAATCAGCCCCAGCATTTT. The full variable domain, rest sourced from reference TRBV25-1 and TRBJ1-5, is EADIYQTPRYLVIGTGKKITLECSQTMGHDKMYWYQQDPGMELHLIHYSYGVNSTEKGDLSSESTVSRIRTEHFPLTLESARPSHTSQYLCASKGLGGNQPQHFGDGTRLSIL.

CDR3 coding DNA: TGTGCCAGCAGTGAAGCCACAGGGAGCAATCAGCCCCAGCATTTT. Amino acid sequence: CASSEATGSNQPQHF. The chain has TRBV6-1 and TRBJ1-5, with D tentatively TRBD1 (6 bases). V lost 0 bases to trimming and J lost 1 base, with 7 bases between them. Germline values: CDR1 MNHNS, CDR2 SASEGT. This CDR3 has 15 amino acids.

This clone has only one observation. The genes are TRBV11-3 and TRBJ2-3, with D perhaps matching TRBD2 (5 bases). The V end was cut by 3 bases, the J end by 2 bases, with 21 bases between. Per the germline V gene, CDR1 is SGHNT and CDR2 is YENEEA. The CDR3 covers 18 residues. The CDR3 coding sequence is TGTGCCAGCAGCTTTCCCCTTGGAGGCAGGTTGATCACAGATACGCAGTATTTT. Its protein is CASSFPLGGRLITDTQYF. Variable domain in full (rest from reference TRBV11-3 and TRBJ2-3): EAGVVQSPRYKIIEKKQPVAFWCNPISGHNTLYWYLQNLGQGPELLIRYENEEAVDDSQLPKDRFSAERLKGVDSTLKIQPAELGDSAVYLCASSFPLGGRLITDTQYFGPGTRLTVL.

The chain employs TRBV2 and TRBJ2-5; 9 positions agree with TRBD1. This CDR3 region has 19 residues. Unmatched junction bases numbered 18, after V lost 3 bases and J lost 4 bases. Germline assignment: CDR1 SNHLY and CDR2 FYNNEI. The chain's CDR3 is CASSDGDRVDFRRGETQYF. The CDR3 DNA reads TGTGCCAGCAGTGATGGGGACAGGGTCGATTTTCGTCGAGGAGAGACCCAGTACTTC.

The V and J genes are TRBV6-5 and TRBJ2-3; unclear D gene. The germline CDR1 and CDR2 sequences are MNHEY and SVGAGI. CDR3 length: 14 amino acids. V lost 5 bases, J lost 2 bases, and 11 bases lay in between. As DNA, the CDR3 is TGTGCCAGCAGTGCGACTTCGAACACAGATACGCAGTATTTT. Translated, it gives CASSATSNTDTQYF.

This chain's CDR3 is CALGQGLGDTQYF. CDR3 DNA: TGTGCCCTTGGACAGGGTTTAGGAGATACGCAGTATTTT. The genes are TRBV2 and TRBJ2-3; 8 nucleotides line up with TRBD1. The CDR3 contains 13 residues. Germline assignment: CDR1 SNHLY and CDR2 FYNNEI. The trim removed 11 bases at V and 5 bases at J, leaving 9 bases unmatched.

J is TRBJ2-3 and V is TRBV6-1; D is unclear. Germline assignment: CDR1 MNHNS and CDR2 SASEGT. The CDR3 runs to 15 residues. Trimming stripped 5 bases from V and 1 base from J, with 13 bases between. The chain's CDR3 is CASSPGVVGTDTQYF. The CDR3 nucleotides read TGTGCCAGCAGTCCCGGTGTGGTGGGCACAGATACGCAGTATTTT.

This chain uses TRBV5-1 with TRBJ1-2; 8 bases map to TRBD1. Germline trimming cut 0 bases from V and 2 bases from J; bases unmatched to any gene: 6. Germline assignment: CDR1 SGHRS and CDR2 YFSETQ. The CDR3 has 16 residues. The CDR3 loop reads CASSLGDRLPNYGYTF. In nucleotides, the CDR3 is TGCGCCAGCAGCTTGGGGGACAGGCTACCCAACTATGGCTACACCTTC.

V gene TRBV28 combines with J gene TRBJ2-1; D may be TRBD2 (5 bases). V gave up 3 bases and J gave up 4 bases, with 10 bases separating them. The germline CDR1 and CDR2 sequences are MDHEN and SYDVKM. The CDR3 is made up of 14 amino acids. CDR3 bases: TGTGCCAGCAGTTTGTCCCGGGGTTACAATGAGCAGTTCTTC. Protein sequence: CASSLSRGYNEQFF.

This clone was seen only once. DNA of the CDR3: TGTGCCAGCAGACCCCGGGGGACGATGAACTATGGCTACACCTTC. Protein product: CASRPRGTMNYGYTF. The V gene is TRBV13, the J gene TRBJ1-2; TRBD1 is a possible D gene (5 bases). The CDR3 is 15 amino acids. Germline-derived CDR1 and CDR2 are PRHDT and FYEKMQ (reference sequence). V lost 6 bases, J lost 2 bases, and 16 bases lay in between.